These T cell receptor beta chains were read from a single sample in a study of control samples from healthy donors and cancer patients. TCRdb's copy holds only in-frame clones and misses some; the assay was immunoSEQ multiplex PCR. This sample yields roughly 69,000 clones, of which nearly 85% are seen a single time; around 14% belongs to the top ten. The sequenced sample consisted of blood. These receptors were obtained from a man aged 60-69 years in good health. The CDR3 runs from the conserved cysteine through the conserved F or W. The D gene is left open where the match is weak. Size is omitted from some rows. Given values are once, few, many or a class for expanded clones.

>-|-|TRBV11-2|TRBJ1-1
CASSIGRNTEAFF
TGTGCCAGCAGCATCGGGAGGAACACTGAAGCTTTCTTT
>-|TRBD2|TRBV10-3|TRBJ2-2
CAIKAGLITGELFF
TGTGCCATCAAAGCGGGACTAATCACCGGGGAGCTGTTTTTT
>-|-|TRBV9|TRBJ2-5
CASSVQLGVGETQYF
TGTGCCAGCAGCGTTCAGCTCGGGGTCGGAGAGACCCAGTACTTC
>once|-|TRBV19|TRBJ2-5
CASSNLGLETQYF
TGTGCCAGTAGTAACTTGGGATTAGAGACCCAGTACTTC
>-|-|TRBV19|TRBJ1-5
CASSITDNQPQHF
TGTGCCAGTAGTATTACGGACAATCAGCCCCAGCATTTT
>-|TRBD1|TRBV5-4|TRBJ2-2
CASSFDRGNTGELFF
TGTGCCAGCAGCTTCGACAGGGGGAACACCGGGGAGCTGTTTTTT
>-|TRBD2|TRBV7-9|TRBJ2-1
CASSFGLAGARYEQFF
TGTGCCAGCAGCTTCGGACTAGCGGGAGCCCGGTATGAGCAGTTCTTC
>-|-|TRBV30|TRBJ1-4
CAFAQGANEKLFF
TGTGCCTTTGCCCAGGGAGCTAATGAAAAACTGTTTTTT
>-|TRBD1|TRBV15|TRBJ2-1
CATSRVRDRKGNEQFF
TGTGCCACCAGCAGAGTCAGGGACAGGAAAGGCAATGAGCAGTTCTTC
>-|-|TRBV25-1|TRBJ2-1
CASSEGSVSYNEQFF
TGTGCCAGCAGTGAAGGGTCCGTCTCCTACAATGAGCAGTTCTTC
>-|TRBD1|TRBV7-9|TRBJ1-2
CASSSGGSNYGYTF
TGTGCCAGCAGCTCAGGGGGTTCTAACTATGGCTACACCTTC
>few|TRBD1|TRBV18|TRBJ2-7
CASSPLLGQGHEQYF
TGTGCCAGCTCACCACTATTAGGACAGGGCCACGAGCAGTACTTC
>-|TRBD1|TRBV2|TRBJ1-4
CASRRGLGEKLFF
TGTGCCAGCCGCAGGGGGCTCGGTGAAAAACTGTTTTTT
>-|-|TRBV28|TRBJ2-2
CASSRGGEGGELFF
TGTGCCAGCAGCCGCGGGGGCGAGGGCGGGGAGCTGTTTTTT
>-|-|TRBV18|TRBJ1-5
CASSNGLDQPQHF
TGTGCCAGCTCAAACGGACTAGATCAGCCCCAGCATTTT
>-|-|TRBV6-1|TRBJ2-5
CASSGSRGRRQETQYF
TGTGCCAGCAGTGGCTCTCGGGGACGGCGACAAGAGACCCAGTACTTC
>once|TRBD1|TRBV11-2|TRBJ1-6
CASSYRGRGNSPLHF
TGTGCCAGCAGCTACAGGGGGCGCGGGAATTCACCCCTCCACTTT
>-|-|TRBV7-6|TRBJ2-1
CASSLGTSSYNEQFF
TGTGCCAGCTCCCTTGGGACCAGCTCCTACAATGAGCAGTTCTTC
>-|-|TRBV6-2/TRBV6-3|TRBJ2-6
CASSYETSGANVLTF
TGTGCCAGCAGTTACGAGACCTCTGGGGCCAACGTCCTGACTTTC
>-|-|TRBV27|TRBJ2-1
CASSDDRNEQFF
TGTGCCAGCAGCGATGACCGGAATGAGCAGTTCTTC
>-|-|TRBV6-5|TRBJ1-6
CASSETGPTNSPLHF
TGTGCCAGCAGCGAGACCGGGCCTACCAATTCACCCCTCCACTTT
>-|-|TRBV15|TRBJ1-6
CATSRGQENSPLHF
TGTGCCACCAGCAGAGGACAGGAAAATTCACCCCTCCACTTT
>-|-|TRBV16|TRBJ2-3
CASSQTRDTQYF
TGTGCCAGCAGCCAAACGAGGGATACGCAGTATTTT
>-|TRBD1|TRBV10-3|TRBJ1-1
CAIRTTGTGATEAFF
TGTGCCATCAGGACTACCGGGACAGGGGCCACTGAAGCTTTCTTT